The 16 T cell receptor beta chains presented below share a single source sample, sequenced in a study of T cell responses to AZD1222 COVID-19 vaccine. Here immunoSEQ multiplex PCR was the method, and the copy in TCRdb shows in-frame clones only, minus some. The sample lists approximately 140,000 clones, roughly 90% occurring once. The sample here was peripheral blood, taken on day 0 of AZD1222 vaccination. All receptors come from an adult in good health.

V gene TRBV27 combines with J gene TRBJ1-6, with D perhaps matching TRBD1 (5 bases). Germline V lookup: CDR1 MNHEY, CDR2 SMNVEV (reference sequence). Trimming removed 8 bases at V and 6 bases at J, with 11 bases between. The CDR3 totals 13 residues. CDR3 nucleotide sequence: TGTGCCAGCCACGGGACCCTTAATTCACCCCTCCACTTT. Translating it yields CASHGTLNSPLHF.

CDR3 coding DNA: TGTGCCAGCAGTGATGATGGGTTGGGCCCCTACTACGAGCAGTACTTC. Translation gives CASSDDGLGPYYEQYF. The chain carries TRBV25-1 and TRBJ2-7; no clear D gene. The CDR3 spans 16 residues. The V end lost 3 bases, the J end lost 3 bases, and 18 bases lay between the germline ends. Germline CDR1 reads MGHDK; CDR2 reads SYGVNS.

The V call is TRBV7-6, the J call TRBJ2-7; 7 bases map to TRBD2. This CDR3 comprises 15 residues. V trimming: 1 base; J trimming: 5 bases; junction bases outside the gene matches: 8. Germline CDR1 reads SGHVS; CDR2 reads FNYEAQ. The CDR3 DNA reads as TGTGCCAGCAGCTTAGGGGTAGGAGCGGGGAACGAGCAGTACTTC. This encodes CASSLGVGAGNEQYF.

This rearrangement joins TRBV2 to TRBJ1-5, with a weak D call TRBD1 (6 bases). The CDR3 loop spans 15 amino acids. Germline V gives CDR1 SNHLY, CDR2 FYNNEI. V lost 1 base to trimming and J lost 1 base, with 8 bases between them. The CDR3 region is CASSEEGGSNQPQHF. CDR3 in DNA: TGTGCCAGCAGTGAAGAGGGGGGAAGCAATCAGCCCCAGCATTTT.

This clone has just a few counts. This chain joins TRBV18 and TRBJ1-2; D possibly corresponds to TRBD1 (6 bases). Germline-derived CDR1 and CDR2 are KGHSH and LQKENI. CDR3 length equals 16 residues. Trimming left V 5 bases short and J 2 bases short, with 18 bases between. As DNA, the CDR3 is TGTGCCAGCTCAGTAGTTAAGTTGACAGGAAACTATGGCTACACCTTC. Encoded protein: CASSVVKLTGNYGYTF.

V and J are TRBV29-1 and TRBJ2-5, with 7 bases identical to TRBD1. The CDR3 extends over 15 amino acids. With V trimmed by 6 bases and J by 5 bases, 15 bases remained unmatched. Germline CDR1 and CDR2: SQVTM and ANQGSEA. CDR3 in amino acids: CSVGFSTGEWETQYF. DNA for the CDR3: TGCAGCGTCGGGTTTTCTACAGGGGAATGGGAGACCCAGTACTTC.

The chain carries TRBV19 and TRBJ1-2; maybe TRBD1 (5 bases). V lost 7 bases to trimming and J lost 6 bases, with 15 bases between them. The CDR3 has 13 amino acids. Per the germline V gene, CDR1 is LNHDA and CDR2 is SQIVND (reference sequence). CDR3 region: CASTPGGRHGYTF. The CDR3 DNA reads as TGTGCCAGTACCCCGGGGGGGAGACATGGCTACACCTTC.

CDR3 amino acids: CASSYSLGKGREQYF. The DNA for the CDR3 is TGTGCCAGCAGTTACTCTCTGGGGAAGGGCCGCGAGCAGTACTTC. The chain couples TRBV6-5 to TRBJ2-7; D is unclear. V was pared by 0 bases and J by 6 bases, with 15 bases between. The CDR3 runs 15 residues. Germline-derived CDR1 and CDR2 are MNHEY and SVGAGI.

The gene calls are TRBV23-1 and TRBJ1-2; 8 nucleotides agree with TRBD1. TRBV23-1 has ORF status, its function being uncertain. This CDR3 has 16 amino acids. With 4 bases clipped from V and 2 bases from J, the junction kept 9 bases outside the gene matches. The CDR3 nucleotides read TGCGCCAGCAGTCGATCTAAGACAGGGGAAAACTATGGCTACACCTTC. This codes for CASSRSKTGENYGYTF.

A single count supports this clone. The chain employs TRBV5-1 and TRBJ1-2; D may be TRBD1 (6 bases). The ends were cut back, 4 bases at V and 4 bases at J, with 17 bases in the middle. Per germline, CDR1 SGHRS and CDR2 YFSETQ. The CDR3 has 15 amino acids. The CDR3 sequence: CASSLSYRDGYGYTF. DNA of the CDR3: TGCGCCAGCAGCCTATCTTACAGGGACGGCTATGGCTACACCTTC.

The chain couples TRBV7-3 to TRBJ2-1; TRBD2 aligns across 8 bases. The V segment lost 4 bases and the J segment 8 bases; nucleotides outside the gene matches: 4. This CDR3 comprises 13 residues. The germline CDR1 and CDR2 sequences are SGHTA and FQGTGA. CDR3 region: CASSSGGLDEQFF. The CDR3 DNA follows: TGTGCCAGCAGCTCGGGGGGGCTGGATGAGCAGTTCTTC.

This clone was seen a single time. The CDR3 DNA reads TGCGCCAGCAGTGAGTCAGATCGCGACAGGGTTGTGTCTGGCTACACCTTC. Residues: CASSESDRDRVVSGYTF. The chain carries TRBV10-1 and TRBJ1-2; 7 bases are shared with TRBD1. Germline lookup yields CDR1 WNHNN and CDR2 SYGVQD (reference sequence). Trimming cost V 0 bases and J 7 bases; bases outside gene matches: 14. This CDR3 has 17 amino acids.

CDR3 loop: CASSIDVAGHRIISYNEQFF. Written as DNA, the CDR3 is TGTGCCAGTAGTATAGATGTTGCAGGGCATCGGATTATTTCCTACAATGAGCAGTTCTTC. The chain has TRBV19 and TRBJ2-1, with a possible D match to TRBD1 (5 bases). With 0 bases removed from V and 1 base from J, the gap between germline ends came to 22 bases. The length of the CDR3 is 20 residues. In germline, CDR1 is LNHDA, CDR2 SQIVND (reference sequence).

The rearrangement joins TRBV5-1 to TRBJ2-1; 8 nucleotides align to TRBD2. With 4 bases clipped from V and 4 bases from J, the junction kept 7 bases outside the gene matches. This CDR3 spans 15 amino acids. CDR1 SGHRS and CDR2 YFSETQ come from the germline V gene. The CDR3 sequence: CASSLSGTGYNEQFF. CDR3 in DNA: TGCGCCAGCAGCCTTAGCGGGACTGGGTACAATGAGCAGTTCTTC.

The V gene is TRBV3-1 (or the pseudogene TRBV3-2), the J gene TRBJ2-1; the match to TRBD2 covers 13 bases. CDR1 is LGHDT, CDR2 YNNKEL, per germline (reference sequence). Germline trimming cut 4 bases from V and 3 bases from J; bases unmatched to any gene: 6. This CDR3 is 17 amino acids long. Here the CDR3 DNA reads TGTGCCAGCAGCCCCCTAGGACTAGCGGGAGACTACAATGAGCAGTTCTTC. Protein sequence: CASSPLGLAGDYNEQFF.

CDR3 in amino acids: CASRPTRGALDYGYTF. CDR3 in DNA: TGTGCCAGCAGACCCACTCGCGGGGCTTTAGACTATGGCTACACCTTC. V is TRBV13 and J is TRBJ1-2, with D perhaps TRBD1 (5 bases). V gave up 6 bases and J gave up 3 bases, with 20 bases separating them. The CDR3 is made up of 16 amino acids. Germline V gives CDR1 PRHDT, CDR2 FYEKMQ (reference sequence).